This entry concerns a single TCR beta chain. V lost 5 bases and J lost 8, with 10 bases in between. This CDR3 is built from 12 residues. cDNA synthesis used a TRAV/TRBV-specific primer set for both chains. TCR amplification involved 20 PCR cycles with a constant-region primer and V-primer adapter. In TCRdb, the reads were re-called with MiXCR into one record per CDR3 protein. The sample gives tens of thousands of distinct CDR3 sequences, 8% to 10% of which show up once; about 1% is in the top ten. This sample was taken from a study of low-dose radiotherapy and immunotherapy resistance in tumors. Study at large: The fractionation for Cohort 1 was 0.5 Gy per fraction every 2 weeks, totaling 6.5 Gy. Patients received cyclophosphamide 200 mg/m2 intravenously every two weeks, the day before radiation-immunotherapy. Aspirin was taken orally at 300 mg daily by patients, and this continued for four cycles from cycle 1 day 1.

Indicated time point: before trial treatment. Eligible patients had advanced solid tumors lacking tumor-infiltrating lymphocytes. This sequence joins TRBV12-3 or TRBV12-4 and TRBJ2-1, with D unclear. Here the sequenced sample was PBMCs, taken before treatment. This TCR came from a male donor with prostate cancer. The CDR3: CASSPTGDEQFF. The CDR3 region has the DNA TGTGCCAGCAGTCCAACGGGTGATGAGCAGTTCTTC.